This passage covers 26 T cell receptor beta chains from one sample sequenced in a study of T cell responses to AZD1222 COVID-19 vaccine. Only in-frame clones appear in the TCRdb table, and some are missing; sequencing was by immunoSEQ multiplex PCR. The sample consists of over 90,000 clones, 91% of them appearing once. This material consisted of peripheral blood, taken on day 0 of AZD1222 vaccination. The receptors were sampled from an adult in good health.

The chain carries TRBV6-1 and TRBJ2-7, with 11 bases matching TRBD2. CDR1 MNHNS and CDR2 SASEGT come from the germline V gene. The CDR3 totals 16 residues. The V gene end was trimmed by 2 bases and the J gene end by 7 bases; junction bases not matched to a gene: 10. CDR3 sequence (DNA): TGTGCCAGCAGTGAAAATGAACTAGCGGGAGCGGGTGAGCAGTACTTC. It is translated as CASSENELAGAGEQYF.

The chain links TRBV7-8 to TRBJ2-2, with D possibly being TRBD2 (6 bases). The V end was cut by 5 bases, the J end by 4 bases, with 20 bases between. The CDR3 contains 17 residues. Germline CDR1 reads SGHVS; CDR2 reads FQNEAQ. CDR3 in amino acids: CASSVPTSSGGTGELFF. CDR3 nucleotide sequence: TGTGCCAGCAGCGTACCCACTAGCTCTGGGGGCACCGGGGAGCTGTTTTTT.

This clone was found once. The J gene is TRBJ2-2, the V gene TRBV5-1; 8 bases agree with TRBD2. The CDR3 consists of 16 residues. Trimming removed 0 bases from V and 4 bases from J; junction bases left unmatched: 5. Germline CDR1 reads SGHRS; CDR2 reads YFSETQ. CDR3 in amino acids: CASSLELAVLTGELFF. For the CDR3, the DNA is TGCGCCAGCAGCTTGGAACTAGCGGTACTCACCGGGGAGCTGTTTTTT.

Written as DNA, the CDR3 is TGTGCCTGGACTTGGACAGGGAAAAGTCAGCCCCAGCATTTT. Residues: CAWTWTGKSQPQHF. V is TRBV30 and J is TRBJ1-5; 8 nucleotides align to TRBD1. J lost 6 bases, V lost 4 bases, and 8 bases had no gene match. Germline V gene sequence: CDR1 GTSNPN, CDR2 SVGIG (reference sequence). The CDR3 length is 14 residues.

This clone was seen a single time. The chain links TRBV6-5 to TRBJ2-7; 14 bases line up with TRBD2. This CDR3 is 15 amino acids long. Germline CDR1 reads MNHEY; CDR2 reads SVGAGI. The V gene end was trimmed by 4 bases and the J gene end by 5 bases; junction bases not matched to a gene: 4. CDR3 sequence (DNA): TGTGCCAGCAGTTTGGGACTAGCGGGAGTCCACGAGCAGTACTTC. This translates into CASSLGLAGVHEQYF.

The chain employs TRBV2 and TRBJ1-6, with D possibly TRBD1 on 5 matching bases. The V gene's germline CDR1 is SNHLY and CDR2 FYNNEI. The CDR3 contains 13 residues. The ends were cut back, 7 bases at V and 6 bases at J, with 10 bases in the middle. This chain's CDR3 is CASNRQTNSPLHF. The CDR3 DNA reads as TGTGCCAGCAATCGACAGACTAATTCACCCCTCCACTTT.

V usage is TRBV6-5 and J usage is TRBJ2-3; possible D gene TRBD2, 6 bases. Germline CDR1 reads MNHEY; CDR2 reads SVGAGI. The CDR3 runs to 14 residues. V lost 2 bases and J lost 6, with 12 bases in between. The CDR3 here is CASSYDAGSDTQYF. CDR3 nucleotides: TGTGCCAGCAGTTACGACGCGGGATCCGATACGCAGTATTTT.

This clone was seen many times. V gene TRBV19 combines with J gene TRBJ1-2; perhaps TRBD1 as D (6 bases). Trimming stripped 4 bases from V and 8 bases from J, with 20 bases between. This CDR3 has 15 amino acids. Germline V gene sequence: CDR1 LNHDA, CDR2 SQIVND (reference sequence). The CDR3 region is CASSRLAGETSGYTF. CDR3 bases: TGTGCCAGTAGTAGGCTGGCAGGGGAAACTAGCGGCTACACCTTC.

This chain joins TRBV5-1 and TRBJ2-7; a weak D match, TRBD1 (5 bases). The CDR3 has 15 residues. Trimming pared 0 bases from V and 0 bases from J, leaving 10 bases between. Looked up from germline, CDR1 is SGHRS and CDR2 is YFSETQ. The CDR3 reads CASSLVSDSSYEQYF. The CDR3 DNA sequence: TGCGCCAGCAGCTTGGTGTCAGACAGCTCCTACGAGCAGTACTTC.

The V call is TRBV13, the J call TRBJ2-7; possibly TRBD1 for D (6 bases). CDR1 is PRHDT and CDR2 is FYEKMQ in the germline V gene (reference sequence). This CDR3 region has 13 residues. Trimming cost V 1 base and J 6 bases, with 10 bases left between them. This CDR3 is CASSLARDTEQYF. The CDR3 DNA reads TGTGCCAGCAGCTTAGCCCGGGACACCGAGCAGTACTTC.

The chain links TRBV18 to TRBJ1-2, with 9 bases identical to TRBD1. The CDR3 runs 16 residues. The ends lost 5 bases at V and 10 bases at J; junction bases unmatched: 17. CDR1 and CDR2 from the germline V gene are KGHSH and LQKENI. The CDR3 spells CASSSSTVEQGAAYTF. The CDR3 bases are TGTGCCAGCTCATCTTCCACGGTAGAACAGGGGGCTGCCTACACCTTC.

This clone was seen only once. V usage is TRBV19 and J usage is TRBJ2-7; 13 nucleotides agree with TRBD2. V lost 7 bases and J lost 7; bases outside the gene matches: 10. The CDR3 sequence is 15 residues long. Germline assignment: CDR1 LNHDA and CDR2 SQIVND (reference sequence). DNA for the CDR3: TGTGCCAGTAATGGCGGGACTAGCGGGAAAGAGGAGCAGTACTTC. Its protein is CASNGGTSGKEEQYF.

The rearrangement joins TRBV11-3 to TRBJ2-1; the match to TRBD1 covers 8 bases. Unmatched junction bases numbered 8, after V lost 0 bases and J lost 4 bases. Germline lookup yields CDR1 SGHNT and CDR2 YENEEA. The length of the CDR3 is 17 residues. In nucleotides, the CDR3 is TGTGCCAGCAGCTTAGACGTCGTGGGACAGGAGTACAATGAGCAGTTCTTC. Its translation is CASSLDVVGQEYNEQFF. Looking up the rest from reference TRBV11-3 and TRBJ2-1 gives the full variable domain: EAGVVQSPRYKIIEKKQPVAFWCNPISGHNTLYWYLQNLGQGPELLIRYENEEAVDDSQLPKDRFSAERLKGVDSTLKIQPAELGDSAVYLCASSLDVVGQEYNEQFFGPGTRLTVL.

The chain couples TRBV7-2 to TRBJ1-2, with TRBD1 matching over 7 bases. Looked up from germline, CDR1 is SGHTA and CDR2 is FQGNSA. The CDR3 is 15 amino acids. Trimming cost V 5 bases and J 3 bases; bases outside gene matches: 9. This CDR3 reads CASSLQGQSYYGYTF. The DNA of the CDR3 is TGTGCCAGCAGCCTACAGGGACAGTCGTACTATGGCTACACCTTC.

In its sample, this clone was seen a few times. The chain links TRBV7-6 to TRBJ1-5; 9 bases are a match to TRBD1. Per the germline V gene, CDR1 is SGHVS and CDR2 is FNYEAQ. This CDR3 is 17 amino acids long. V shed 5 bases and J 7 bases; nucleotides not matched to a gene: 15. The CDR3 coding sequence is TGTGCCAGCAGCCCAGAGTACGGACAGGGGTCCAGCCAGCCCCAGCATTTT. Translating it yields CASSPEYGQGSSQPQHF. Supplemented by reference TRBV7-6 and TRBJ1-5, the full variable domain reads GAGVSQSPRYKVTKRGQDVALRCDPISGHVSLYWYRQALGQGPEFLTYFNYEAQQDKSGLPNDRFSAERPEGSISTLTIQRTEQRDSAMYRCASSPEYGQGSSQPQHFGDGTRLSIL.

V and J are TRBV30 and TRBJ2-5, with D tentatively TRBD2 (6 bases). This CDR3 comprises 16 residues. V was trimmed by 0 bases and J by 2 bases, leaving 16 bases between them. Germline V gene sequence: CDR1 GTSNPN, CDR2 SVGIG (reference sequence). The CDR3 DNA is TGTGCCTGGAGTGTACAAAAGCGGGCACGTCAAGAGACCCAGTACTTC. Translating it yields CAWSVQKRARQETQYF.

The chain couples TRBV10-3 to TRBJ1-1; 9 nucleotides line up with TRBD1. The CDR3 spans 13 residues. Per germline, CDR1 ENHRY and CDR2 SYGVKD. The J segment lost 1 base and the V segment lost 10 bases, leaving 4 bases of the junction unmatched. The CDR3 region has the DNA TGTGCCACAAGGGACAGGGAGAACACTGAAGCTTTCTTT. Encoded protein: CATRDRENTEAFF.

This sequence joins TRBV5-4 and TRBJ1-4; D gene uncertain. Trimming stripped 4 bases from V and 5 bases from J, with 12 bases between. The CDR3 covers 14 residues. In germline, CDR1 is SGHNT, CDR2 YYREEE (reference sequence). CDR3 nucleotides: TGTGCCAGCAGCCGGGGTTGGACGAATGAAAAACTGTTTTTT. As protein: CASSRGWTNEKLFF.

Notes on this clone: Other DNA sequences in this sample translate to the same CDR3. This chain joins TRBV18 and TRBJ1-1; 7 bases are a match to TRBD1. Germline loops: CDR1 KGHSH, CDR2 LQKENI. V was clipped by 3 bases and J by 0 bases; unmatched bases: 7. This CDR3 contains 16 residues. The CDR3 coding sequence is TGTGCCAGCTCACCCCCAGGGACAGTCATGAACACTGAAGCTTTCTTT. Residues: CASSPPGTVMNTEAFF.

This clone was seen just once. This chain uses TRBV6-1 with TRBJ2-3; the D is unclear. The CDR3 sequence is 15 residues long. V lost 2 bases, J lost 1 base, and 10 bases lay in between. In germline, CDR1 is MNHNS, CDR2 SASEGT. The CDR3 protein is CASSELNGGTDTQYF. For the CDR3, the DNA is TGTGCCAGCAGTGAATTAAATGGGGGCACAGATACGCAGTATTTT.

V gene TRBV28 combines with J gene TRBJ2-5, with 7 positions matching TRBD1. With V trimmed by 1 base and J by 5 bases, 7 bases remained unmatched. Germline values: CDR1 MDHEN, CDR2 SYDVKM. CDR3 length: 15 residues. CDR3 in DNA: TGTGCCAGCAGTTTATCAACAGGGGAAGGTGAGACCCAGTACTTC. Translation: CASSLSTGEGETQYF.

This chain uses TRBV21-1 with TRBJ2-4; TRBD1 is the table's D call, not checked against the DNA. TRBV21-1 is recorded as a pseudogene. This CDR3 is built from 17 residues. For the CDR3, the DNA is TGTGCCAGCAGCAAAGCAGCGCATCAGGGCCCCAAAAACATTCAGTACTTC. Protein product: CASSKAAHQGPKNIQYF.

The chain combines TRBV7-9 with TRBJ2-7; TRBD2 matches 10 bases. The trim removed 5 bases at V and 3 bases at J, leaving 4 bases unmatched. The CDR3 consists of 14 residues. Germline V lookup: CDR1 SEHNR, CDR2 FQNEAQ (reference sequence). The CDR3 sequence is CASSEAGGIYEQYF. The DNA of the CDR3 is TGTGCCAGCAGCGAAGCGGGAGGGATCTACGAGCAGTACTTC.

V gene TRBV18 combines with J gene TRBJ2-3, with D uncertain. Germline V gene lookup returns CDR1 KGHSH and CDR2 LQKENI. The CDR3 covers 12 residues. V lost 3 bases, J lost 6 bases, and 7 bases lay in between. The CDR3 region has the DNA TGTGCCAGCTCACCCTCCGGGGATACGCAGTATTTT. As protein: CASSPSGDTQYF.

This clone has a single count. The chain employs TRBV19 and TRBJ1-4; D not certain. Trimming took 5 bases from V and 8 from J, leaving 6 bases between them. The CDR3 extends over 11 amino acids. Germline CDR1 reads LNHDA; CDR2 reads SQIVND (reference sequence). CDR3 amino acids: CASSEQEKLFF. CDR3 bases: TGTGCCAGTAGTGAACAGGAAAAACTGTTTTTT.

The chain couples TRBV4-3 to TRBJ2-7; possibly TRBD1 or TRBD2 for D (5 bases each). This CDR3 has 14 residues. V gave up 4 bases and J gave up 3 bases, with 13 bases separating them. Germline V gives CDR1 LGHNA, CDR2 YSLEER. CDR3 DNA sequence: TGCGCCAGCAGCCCTACCGGGACGGTCTACGAGCAGTACTTC. Its protein is CASSPTGTVYEQYF.